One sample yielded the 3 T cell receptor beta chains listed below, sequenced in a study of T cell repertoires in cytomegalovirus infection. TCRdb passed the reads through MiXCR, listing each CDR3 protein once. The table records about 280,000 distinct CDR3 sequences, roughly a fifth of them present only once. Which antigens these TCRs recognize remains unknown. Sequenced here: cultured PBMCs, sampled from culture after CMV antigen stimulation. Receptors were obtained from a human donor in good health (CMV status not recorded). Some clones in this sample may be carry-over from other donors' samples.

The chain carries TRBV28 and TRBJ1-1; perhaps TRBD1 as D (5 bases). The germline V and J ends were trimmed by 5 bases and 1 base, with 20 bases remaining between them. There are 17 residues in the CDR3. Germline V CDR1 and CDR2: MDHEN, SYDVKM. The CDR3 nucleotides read TGTGCCAGCAGTGGGGGAGGACGTGGGCAGGGGAACACTGAAGCTTTCTTT. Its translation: CASSGGGRGQGNTEAFF.

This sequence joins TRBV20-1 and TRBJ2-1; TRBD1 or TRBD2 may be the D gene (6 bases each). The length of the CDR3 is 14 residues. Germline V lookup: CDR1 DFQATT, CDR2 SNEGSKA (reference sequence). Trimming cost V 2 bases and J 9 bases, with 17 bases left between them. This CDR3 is CSARSYRETSEQFF. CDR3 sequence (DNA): TGCAGTGCTAGATCGTACAGGGAGACTAGTGAGCAGTTCTTC.

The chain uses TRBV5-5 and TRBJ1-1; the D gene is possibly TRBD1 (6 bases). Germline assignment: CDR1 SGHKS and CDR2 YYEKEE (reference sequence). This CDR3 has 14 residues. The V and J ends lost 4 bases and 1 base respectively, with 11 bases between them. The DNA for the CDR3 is TGTGCCAGCAGCGCAACAGGGAGGAACACTGAAGCTTTCTTT. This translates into CASSATGRNTEAFF.